This TCR beta chain was profiled in a study of cytotoxic CD8 clonotypes in ibrutinib-treated CLL. Using immunoSEQ multiplex PCR, the repertoire was profiled, and TCRdb retains in-frame clones only, with some absent. Of about 30,000 clones in the sample, less than 75% were seen once. Source: PBMCs, taken before ibrutinib treatment. This TCR was sampled from a human donor with chronic lymphocytic leukemia.

CDR3 loop: CASSVVSSLAGDFQETQYF. The CDR3 coding sequence is TGTGCCAGCAGCGTAGTTTCTTCTTTAGCGGGGGACTTCCAAGAGACCCAGTACTTC. The chain employs TRBV9 and TRBJ2-5; 9 bases fit TRBD2. The CDR3 extends over 19 amino acids. Germline CDR1 reads SGDLS; CDR2 reads YYNGEE. The trim removed 0 bases at V and 1 base at J, leaving 13 bases unmatched.